This T cell receptor (beta chain) was sequenced for a study of blood T cells in healthy people across ages. About the research overall: When template switching was applied, about one barcoded beta molecule was captured per two T cells.

V lost 1 base, J lost 4 bases, and 16 bases lay in between. The V gene's germline CDR1 is SGHTA and CDR2 FQGNSA. The CDR3 consists of 16 residues. A second PCR of 7 to 11 cycles used a sample-barcoded 5' primer and a J-beta primer mix. Every cDNA molecule carried a tag from a template-switch adaptor bearing 12 random nucleotides. TCRdb called the 5' RACE reads again in MiXCR, with one record for every CDR3 protein. This repertoire shows 1,800,000 or so distinct CDR3 sequences, about 39% found once; its top ten account for more than 20%. The chain carries TRBV7-2 and TRBJ2-5; D tentatively fits TRBD1 or TRBD2 (5 bases each). The TCR originated in a human donor in good health. Source material: blood. The CDR3 region is CASSLGKWGGGETQYF. The CDR3 coding sequence is TGTGCCAGCAGCTTAGGAAAATGGGGTGGGGGAGAGACCCAGTACTTC.